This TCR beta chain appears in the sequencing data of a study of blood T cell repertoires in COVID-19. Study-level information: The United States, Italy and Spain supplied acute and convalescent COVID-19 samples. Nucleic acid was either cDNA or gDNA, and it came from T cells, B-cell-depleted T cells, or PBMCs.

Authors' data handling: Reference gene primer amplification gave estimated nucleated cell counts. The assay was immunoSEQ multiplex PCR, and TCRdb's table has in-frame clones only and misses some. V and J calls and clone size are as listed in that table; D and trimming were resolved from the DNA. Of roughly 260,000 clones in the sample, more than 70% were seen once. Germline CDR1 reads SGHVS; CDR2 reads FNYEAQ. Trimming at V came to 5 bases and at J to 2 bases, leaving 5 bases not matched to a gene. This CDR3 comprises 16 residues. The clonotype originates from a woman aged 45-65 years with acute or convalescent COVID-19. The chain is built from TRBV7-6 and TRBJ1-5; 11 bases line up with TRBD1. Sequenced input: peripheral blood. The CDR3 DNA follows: TGTGCCAGCAGCCCTACGGGACAGGGGGGCAATCAGCCCCAGCATTTT. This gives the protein CASSPTGQGGNQPQHF.